The 14 T cell receptor beta chains given below trace back to one sample, sequenced in a study of long-term antiretroviral therapy in people with HIV. This was the immunoSEQ v3.0 assay at survey level. Here immunoSEQ multiplex PCR was the method, and the copy in TCRdb shows in-frame clones only, minus some. The sample consists of about 29,000 clones, 95% of them appearing once. Material: unsorted PBMCs, obtained 5.3 years after starting antiretroviral therapy. The receptors stem from a man aged 25 to 40 with HIV.

This clone was counted a single time. The chain combines TRBV4-1 with TRBJ2-3, with D perhaps matching TRBD1 (7 bases). Trimming took 6 bases from V and 1 from J, leaving 14 bases between them. The CDR3 loop spans 15 amino acids. CDR1 is MGHRA, CDR2 YSYEKL, per germline. CDR3: CASRRTGGGTDTQYF. CDR3 coding DNA: TGCGCCAGCAGAAGGACAGGAGGGGGCACAGATACGCAGTATTTT.

The chain couples TRBV5-1 to TRBJ1-6, with D possibly being TRBD1 (5 bases). V dropped 1 base and J dropped 6 bases, with 11 bases sitting between them. This CDR3 comprises 15 residues. CDR1 is SGHRS, CDR2 YFSETQ, per germline. Here the CDR3 reads CASSLIAGSNSPLHF. Here the CDR3 DNA reads TGCGCCAGCAGCTTGATTGCAGGGTCTAATTCACCCCTCCACTTT.

This clone occurred a few times. The chain employs TRBV9 and TRBJ1-2; 7 bases line up with TRBD1. V was clipped by 5 bases and J by 3 bases; unmatched bases: 16. Germline lookup yields CDR1 SGDLS and CDR2 YYNGEE. This CDR3 region has 17 residues. The chain's CDR3 is CASRGLGQGVDDYGYTF. CDR3 sequence (DNA): TGTGCCAGCAGAGGGCTGGGCCAGGGGGTAGACGACTATGGCTACACCTTC. Full variable domain (rest looked up from reference TRBV9 and TRBJ1-2): DSGVTQTPKHLITATGQRVTLRCSPRSGDLSVYWYQQSLDQGLQFLIQYYNGEERAKGNILERFSAQQFPDLHSELNLSSLELGDSALYFCASRGLGQGVDDYGYTFGSGTRLTVV.

The CDR3 sequence is CASSPVEVSYGYTF. Written as DNA, the CDR3 is TGTGCCAGCAGCCCGGTTGAGGTCTCCTATGGCTACACCTTC. The rearrangement joins TRBV7-9 to TRBJ1-2; D is unclear. V was trimmed by 5 bases and J by 4 bases, leaving 14 bases between them. The CDR3 is 14 residues long. In germline, CDR1 is SEHNR, CDR2 FQNEAQ (reference sequence).

The chain couples TRBV20-1 to TRBJ1-1, with D uncertain. Per germline, CDR1 DFQATT and CDR2 SNEGSKA (reference sequence). V was trimmed by 0 bases and J by 3 bases, leaving 2 bases between them. CDR3 size: 11 residues. CDR3 protein: CSARDDTEAFF. CDR3 bases: TGCAGTGCTAGAGACGACACTGAAGCTTTCTTT.

The rearrangement links TRBV27 to TRBJ2-2, with 9 positions matching TRBD1. The V gene's germline CDR1 is MNHEY and CDR2 SMNVEV (reference sequence). The V gene end was trimmed by 6 bases and the J gene end by 7 bases; junction bases not matched to a gene: 9. The CDR3 totals 15 residues. Written as DNA, the CDR3 is TGTGCCAGCAGCCCTACGGGACAGGGTAGCGGGGAGCTGTTTTTT. Translated, it gives CASSPTGQGSGELFF.

CDR3 protein: CASSFRGPSYEQYF. DNA for the CDR3: TGTGCCAGCAGCTTCCGCGGACCCTCCTACGAGCAGTACTTC. This sequence joins TRBV7-8 and TRBJ2-7, with D hard to call. The CDR3 has 14 residues. The germline gives CDR1 SGHVS, CDR2 FQNEAQ. V was clipped by 3 bases and J by 0 bases, with 9 bases between them. The full variable domain, in which reference TRBV7-8 and TRBJ2-7 provide the parts outside the CDR3, is GAGVSQSPRYKVAKRGQDVALRCDPISGHVSLFWYQQALGQGPEFLTYFQNEAQLDKSGLPSDRFFAERPEGSVSTLKIQRTQQEDSAVYLCASSFRGPSYEQYFGPGTRLTVT.

This sequence joins TRBV19 and TRBJ1-5; 9 bases align to TRBD1. The germline V gene encodes CDR1 LNHDA and CDR2 SQIVND (reference sequence). J was trimmed by 7 bases and V by 6 bases; bases with no gene match: 13. This CDR3 has 16 residues. The CDR3 sequence: CASSPGQGVEIQPQHF. CDR3 nucleotides: TGTGCCAGTAGCCCGGGACAGGGTGTTGAGATCCAGCCCCAGCATTTT.

The chain couples TRBV30 to TRBJ1-5; 7 bases agree with TRBD1. Germline CDR1 and CDR2: GTSNPN and SVGIG (reference sequence). The J segment lost 6 bases and the V segment lost 3 bases, leaving 11 bases of the junction unmatched. The CDR3 spans 15 residues. The CDR3 sequence: CAWRRGGTDGQPQHF. CDR3 DNA: TGTGCCTGGAGAAGAGGCGGGACAGACGGTCAGCCCCAGCATTTT.

The chain carries TRBV30 and TRBJ1-4, with D tentatively TRBD1 (6 bases). V was clipped by 8 bases and J by 9 bases, with 16 bases between them. Germline V lookup: CDR1 GTSNPN, CDR2 SVGIG (reference sequence). The CDR3 loop spans 12 amino acids. The CDR3 sequence is CAAAEGQKKLFF. The CDR3 DNA reads as TGTGCCGCAGCCGAAGGACAGAAAAAACTGTTTTTT.

This clone was seen a few times. The chain uses TRBV7-6 and TRBJ1-4, with D perhaps TRBD1 (6 bases). V shed 5 bases and J shed 7 bases, with 17 bases lying between them. The CDR3 length is 15 residues. Germline values: CDR1 SGHVS, CDR2 FNYEAQ. The CDR3 DNA follows: TGTGCCAGCAGCGCCAGAGGAGGGGGAGGTGAAAAACTGTTTTTT. Its translation: CASSARGGGGEKLFF.

The CDR3 spells CAISQSYEQYF. Written as DNA, the CDR3 is TGTGCCATCAGCCAGAGTTACGAGCAGTACTTC. The chain couples TRBV10-3 to TRBJ2-7; D not certain. The CDR3 extends over 11 amino acids. V dropped 6 bases and J dropped 4 bases, with 7 bases sitting between them. CDR1 and CDR2 from the germline V gene are ENHRY and SYGVKD.

This clone occurred a few times. The CDR3 DNA reads TGTGCCAGCAGTTATTGGCCAGGGGGAACCTACGAGCAGTACTTC. Translating gives CASSYWPGGTYEQYF. The J gene is TRBJ2-7, the V gene TRBV6-9, with 7 bases matching TRBD1. Germline V lookup: CDR1 MNHGY, CDR2 SVAAGI. Trimming removed 1 base from V and 2 bases from J; junction bases left unmatched: 5. The CDR3 runs 15 residues.

The rearrangement joins TRBV7-9 to TRBJ2-6, with D hard to call. Germline CDR1 reads SEHNR; CDR2 reads FQNEAQ (reference sequence). Trimming took off 5 bases at V and 0 bases at J, with 8 bases between the two ends. This CDR3 is built from 15 residues. This CDR3 reads CASSPQSSGANVLTF. The CDR3 nucleotides read TGTGCCAGCAGCCCCCAGAGCTCTGGGGCCAACGTCCTGACTTTC.